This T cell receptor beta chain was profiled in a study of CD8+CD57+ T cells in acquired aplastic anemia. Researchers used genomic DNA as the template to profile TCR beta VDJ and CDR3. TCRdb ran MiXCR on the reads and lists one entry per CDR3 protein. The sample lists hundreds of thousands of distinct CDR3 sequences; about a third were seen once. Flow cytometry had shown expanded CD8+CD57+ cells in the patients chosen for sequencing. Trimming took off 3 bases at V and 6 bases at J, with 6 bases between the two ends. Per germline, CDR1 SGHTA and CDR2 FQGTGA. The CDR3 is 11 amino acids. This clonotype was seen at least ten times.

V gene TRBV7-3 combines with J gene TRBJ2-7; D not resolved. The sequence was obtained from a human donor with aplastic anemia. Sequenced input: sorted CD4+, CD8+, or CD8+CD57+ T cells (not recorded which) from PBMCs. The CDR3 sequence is CASSFLLEQYF. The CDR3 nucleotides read TGTGCCAGCAGCTTCCTCCTCGAGCAGTACTTC.